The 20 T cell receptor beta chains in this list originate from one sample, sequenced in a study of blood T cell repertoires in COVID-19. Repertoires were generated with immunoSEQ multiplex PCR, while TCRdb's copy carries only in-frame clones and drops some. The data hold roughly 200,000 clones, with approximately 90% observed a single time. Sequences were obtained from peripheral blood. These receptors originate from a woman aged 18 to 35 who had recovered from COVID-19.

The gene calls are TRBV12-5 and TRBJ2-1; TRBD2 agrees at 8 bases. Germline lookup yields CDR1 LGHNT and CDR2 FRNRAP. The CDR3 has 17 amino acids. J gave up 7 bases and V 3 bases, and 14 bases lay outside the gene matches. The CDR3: CASGFAVGGREGNEQFF. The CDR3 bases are TGTGCTAGTGGTTTTGCGGTGGGGGGTCGGGAGGGTAATGAGCAGTTCTTC.

The CDR3 here is CAISVPGQASGVEQYF. Here the CDR3 DNA reads TGTGCCATCAGTGTCCCGGGACAGGCGTCCGGGGTGGAGCAGTACTTC. The rearrangement joins TRBV10-3 to TRBJ2-7, with 8 bases that match TRBD1. The junction had 15 bases not matched to a gene; V was cut back by 4 bases and J by 7 bases. CDR3 length equals 16 residues. Germline V gives CDR1 ENHRY, CDR2 SYGVKD.

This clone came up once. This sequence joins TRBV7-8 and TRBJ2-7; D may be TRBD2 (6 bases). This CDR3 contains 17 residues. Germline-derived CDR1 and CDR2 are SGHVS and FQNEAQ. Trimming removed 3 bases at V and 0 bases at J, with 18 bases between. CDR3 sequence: CASSFNAGTYSSYEQYV. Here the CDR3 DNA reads TGTGCCAGCAGCTTTAACGCCGGGACTTATAGCTCCTACGAGCAGTACGTC.

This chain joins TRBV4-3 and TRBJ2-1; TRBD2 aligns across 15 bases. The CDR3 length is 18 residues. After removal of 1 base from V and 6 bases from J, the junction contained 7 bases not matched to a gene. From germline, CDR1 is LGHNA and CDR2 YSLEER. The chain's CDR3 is CASSQGLGTSGGSNEQFF. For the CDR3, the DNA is TGCGCCAGCAGCCAAGGGTTGGGGACTAGCGGGGGGTCCAATGAGCAGTTCTTC.

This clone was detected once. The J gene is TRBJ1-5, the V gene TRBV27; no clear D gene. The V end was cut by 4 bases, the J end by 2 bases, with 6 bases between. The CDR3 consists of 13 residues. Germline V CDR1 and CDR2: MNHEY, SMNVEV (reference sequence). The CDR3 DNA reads TGTGCCAGCAGTTCCAGTCGCAATCAGCCCCAGCATTTT. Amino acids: CASSSSRNQPQHF.

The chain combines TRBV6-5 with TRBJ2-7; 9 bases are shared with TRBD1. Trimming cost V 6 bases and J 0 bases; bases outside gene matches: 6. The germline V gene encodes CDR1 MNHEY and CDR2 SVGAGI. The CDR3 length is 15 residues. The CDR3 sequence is CASSYGQGSSYEQYV. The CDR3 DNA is TGTGCCAGCAGCTACGGACAGGGGAGCTCCTACGAGCAGTACGTC.

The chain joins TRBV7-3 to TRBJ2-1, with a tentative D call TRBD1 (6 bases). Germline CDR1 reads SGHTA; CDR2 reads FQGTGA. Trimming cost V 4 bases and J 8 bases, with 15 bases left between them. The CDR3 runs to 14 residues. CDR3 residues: CASSSGTQVDEQFF. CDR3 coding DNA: TGTGCCAGCAGCTCCGGGACACAGGTGGATGAGCAGTTCTTC. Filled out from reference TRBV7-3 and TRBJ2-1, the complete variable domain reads GAGVSQTPSNKVTEKGKYVELRCDPISGHTALYWYRQSLGQGPEFLIYFQGTGAADDSGLPNDRFFAVRPEGSVSTLKIQRTERGDSAVYLCASSSGTQVDEQFFGPGTRLTVL.

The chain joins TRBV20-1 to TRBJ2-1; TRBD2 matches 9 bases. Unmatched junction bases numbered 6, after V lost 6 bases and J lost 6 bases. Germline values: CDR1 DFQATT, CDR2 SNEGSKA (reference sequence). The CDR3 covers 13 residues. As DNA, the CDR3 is TGCAGTGCGAGTAGCGGGAGCCTCAATGAGCAGTTCTTC. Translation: CSASSGSLNEQFF.

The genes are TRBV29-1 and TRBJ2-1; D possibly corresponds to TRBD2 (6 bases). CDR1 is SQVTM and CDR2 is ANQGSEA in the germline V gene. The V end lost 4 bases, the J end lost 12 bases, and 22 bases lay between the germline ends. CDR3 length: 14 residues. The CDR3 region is CSVVDGRGIRGQFF. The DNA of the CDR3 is TGCAGCGTTGTAGACGGGCGGGGAATTCGAGGGCAGTTCTTC.

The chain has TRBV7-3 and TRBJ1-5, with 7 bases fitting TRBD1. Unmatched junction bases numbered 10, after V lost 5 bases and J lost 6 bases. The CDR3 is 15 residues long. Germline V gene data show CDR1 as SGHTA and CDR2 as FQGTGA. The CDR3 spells CASSRQTGIAQPQHF. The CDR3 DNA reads TGTGCCAGCAGCCGTCAGACAGGGATCGCTCAGCCCCAGCATTTT.

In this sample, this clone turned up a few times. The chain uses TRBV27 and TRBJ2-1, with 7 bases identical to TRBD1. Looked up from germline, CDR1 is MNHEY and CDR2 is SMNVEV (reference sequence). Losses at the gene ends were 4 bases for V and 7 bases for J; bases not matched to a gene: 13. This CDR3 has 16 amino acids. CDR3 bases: TGTGCCAGCAGTTCGGGACAGAGCCAATTGGGAAATGAGCAGTTCTTC. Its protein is CASSSGQSQLGNEQFF.

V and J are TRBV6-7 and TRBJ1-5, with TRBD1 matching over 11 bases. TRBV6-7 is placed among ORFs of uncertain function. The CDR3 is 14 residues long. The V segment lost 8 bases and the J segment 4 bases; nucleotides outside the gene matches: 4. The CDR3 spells CASPGTGGNQPQHF. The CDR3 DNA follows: TGTGCCAGCCCGGGGACAGGGGGGAATCAGCCCCAGCATTTT.

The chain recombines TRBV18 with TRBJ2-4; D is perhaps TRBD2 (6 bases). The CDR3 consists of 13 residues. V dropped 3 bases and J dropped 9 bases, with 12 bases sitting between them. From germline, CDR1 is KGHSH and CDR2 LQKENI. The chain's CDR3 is CASSPAGRSIQYF. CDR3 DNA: TGTGCCAGCTCACCCGCGGGGCGCAGCATTCAGTACTTC.

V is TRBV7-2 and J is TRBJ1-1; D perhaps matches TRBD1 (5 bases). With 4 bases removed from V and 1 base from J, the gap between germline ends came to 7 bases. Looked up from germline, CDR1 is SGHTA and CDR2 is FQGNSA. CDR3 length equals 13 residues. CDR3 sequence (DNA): TGTGCCAGCAGCTCACAGGAGAACACTGAAGCTTTCTTT. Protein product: CASSSQENTEAFF.

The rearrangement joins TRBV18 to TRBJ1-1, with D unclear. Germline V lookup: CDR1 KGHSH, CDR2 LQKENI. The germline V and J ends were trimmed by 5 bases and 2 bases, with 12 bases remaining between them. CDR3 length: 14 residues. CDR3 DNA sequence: TGTGCCAGCTCATTTACTCAGGAAAACACTGAAGCTTTCTTT. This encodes CASSFTQENTEAFF.

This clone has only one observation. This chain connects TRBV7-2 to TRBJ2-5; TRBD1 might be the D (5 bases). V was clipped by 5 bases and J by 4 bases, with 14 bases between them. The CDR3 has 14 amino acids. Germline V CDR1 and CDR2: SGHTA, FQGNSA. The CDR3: CASSPPWGAETQYF. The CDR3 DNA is TGTGCCAGCAGCCCCCCGTGGGGCGCAGAGACCCAGTACTTC.

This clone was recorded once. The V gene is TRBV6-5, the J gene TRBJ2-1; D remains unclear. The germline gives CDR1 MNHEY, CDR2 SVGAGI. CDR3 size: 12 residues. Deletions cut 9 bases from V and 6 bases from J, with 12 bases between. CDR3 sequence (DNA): TGTGCCAGTGCAGCTCGGGTCAATGAGCAGTTCTTC. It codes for CASAARVNEQFF.

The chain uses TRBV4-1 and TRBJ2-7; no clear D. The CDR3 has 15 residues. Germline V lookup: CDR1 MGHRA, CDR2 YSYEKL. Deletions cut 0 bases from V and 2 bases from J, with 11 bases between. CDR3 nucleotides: TGCGCCAGCAGCCAAGAACTCTTAGCCCCCTACGAGCAGTACTTC. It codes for CASSQELLAPYEQYF.

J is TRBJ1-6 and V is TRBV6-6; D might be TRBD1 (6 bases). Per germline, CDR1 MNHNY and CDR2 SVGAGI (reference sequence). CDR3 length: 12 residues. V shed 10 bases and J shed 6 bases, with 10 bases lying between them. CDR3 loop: CAIGQPNSPLHF. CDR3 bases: TGTGCCATCGGACAGCCTAATTCACCCCTCCACTTT.

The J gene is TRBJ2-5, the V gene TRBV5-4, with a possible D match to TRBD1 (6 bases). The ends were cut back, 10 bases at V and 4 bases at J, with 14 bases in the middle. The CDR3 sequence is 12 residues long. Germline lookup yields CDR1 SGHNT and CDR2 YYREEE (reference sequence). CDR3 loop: CAEQGRGETQYF. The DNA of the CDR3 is TGTGCCGAACAGGGCAGGGGAGAGACCCAGTACTTC.